This T cell receptor beta chain came from a study of T cells in Graves' hyperthyroidism and ophthalmopathy. Template material for amplifying TCR beta CDR3 regions consisted of RNA transcripts. Carried out on the TCR CDR3, a first-round RT-PCR used the HTBI primer set. TCRdb analysed the multiplex PCR reads with MiXCR anew, one entry per CDR3 protein. The table has around 600,000 distinct CDR3 sequences, roughly 14% seen once. General study findings and limits: Also found in blood were most expanded thyroid clonotypes above 0.001. Onset of ophthalmopathy came a median roughly 6.5 months after the model predicted it.

In this sample, this clonotype turned up many times. The antigen remains unidentified. PBMCs came from 10 ml fresh peripheral blood. Germline V gene sequence: CDR1 KGHSH, CDR2 LQKENI. The CDR3 covers 16 residues. Between the trimmed V and J ends, which lost 0 bases and 3 bases, there was a span of 14 bases. Sequences were obtained from blood. The chain couples TRBV18 to TRBJ2-5; D gene unclear. The receptor comes from a woman aged 45-59 years with Graves' ophthalmopathy. Written as DNA, the CDR3 is TGTGCCAGCTCACCACCGGTCCCGAAGGTAGAAGAGACCCAGTACTTC. This encodes CASSPPVPKVEETQYF.